Detailed here is one T cell receptor (beta chain). The data were taken from a study of blood T cell repertoires in COVID-19. Study-level information: Samples of COVID-19 (acute and convalescent) were obtained from the United States, Italy and Spain.

Original analysis: Estimation of nucleated cell counts relied on the amplification of reference gene primers. This table comes from immunoSEQ multiplex PCR, and its TCRdb copy is limited to in-frame clones, with some not included. The V and J calls and clone size are taken from that table; D and trimming were inferred from the DNA. The sample shows a few hundred thousand clones, more than 70% of them seen only once. The CDR3 is 15 residues long. Germline V gene data show CDR1 as SGDLS and CDR2 as YYNGEE. V was clipped by 1 base and J by 5 bases, with 15 bases between them. V is TRBV9 and J is TRBJ2-5; possible D gene TRBD2, 6 bases. Sequencing was done on a sample of peripheral blood. This receptor was identified in a woman aged 30 to 39 who had recovered from COVID-19. CDR3 sequence: CASSVIGGTIETQYF. In nucleotides, the CDR3 is TGTGCCAGCAGCGTAATCGGAGGGACGATCGAGACCCAGTACTTC.